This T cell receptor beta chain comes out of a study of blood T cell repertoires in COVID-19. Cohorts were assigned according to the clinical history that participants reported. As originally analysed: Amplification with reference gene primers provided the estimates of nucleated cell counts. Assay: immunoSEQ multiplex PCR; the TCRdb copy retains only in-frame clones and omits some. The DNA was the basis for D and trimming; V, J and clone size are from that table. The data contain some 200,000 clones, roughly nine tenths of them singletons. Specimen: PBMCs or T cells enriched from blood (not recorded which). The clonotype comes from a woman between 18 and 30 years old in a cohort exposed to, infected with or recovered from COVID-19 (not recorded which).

The CDR3 protein is CASLDRGNTGELFF. The CDR3 DNA is TGTGCCAGCTTAGACAGGGGGAACACCGGGGAGCTGTTTTTT. The rearrangement joins TRBV28 to TRBJ2-2; 8 nucleotides line up with TRBD1. V was clipped by 8 bases and J by 1 base; unmatched bases: 3. The CDR3 spans 14 residues. Per germline, CDR1 MDHEN and CDR2 SYDVKM.